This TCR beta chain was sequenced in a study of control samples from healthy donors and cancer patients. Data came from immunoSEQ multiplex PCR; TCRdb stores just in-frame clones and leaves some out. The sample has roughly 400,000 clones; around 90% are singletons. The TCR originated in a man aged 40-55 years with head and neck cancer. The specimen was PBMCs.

In DNA form, the CDR3 reads TGTGCCAGCAGCGTAGCTGGGGTCGCCGGGGAGCTGTTTTTT. Translated: CASSVAGVAGELFF. The J gene is TRBJ2-2, the V gene TRBV9, with D hard to call. The CDR3 spans 14 residues. Germline CDR1 and CDR2: SGDLS and YYNGEE. Trimming shortened V by 0 bases and J by 6 bases, and 9 bases separated the two germline ends.